This T cell receptor (beta chain) originates from a study of blood T cell repertoires in COVID-19. This CDR3 has 16 residues. The germline gives CDR1 SGHNT, CDR2 YYREEE (reference sequence). V lost 7 bases to trimming and J lost 6 bases; unmatched junction nucleotides: 15. Method: immunoSEQ multiplex PCR; TCRdb's copy keeps in-frame clones and lacks some. The sample has around 300,000 clones; almost 90% are singletons. The material sequenced was PBMCs or T cells enriched from blood (not recorded which). The chain carries TRBV5-4 and TRBJ2-1; TRBD1 agrees at 8 bases. This TCR came from a woman aged 18 to 35 with acute COVID-19. The CDR3 protein is CASGSPGGGKGNEQFF. The DNA of the CDR3 is TGTGCCAGCGGTTCCCCAGGGGGCGGGAAGGGCAATGAGCAGTTCTTC.